This record concerns one TCR beta chain sequence. Its antigen is undetermined. The data were obtained in a study of T cell responses to AZD1222 COVID-19 vaccine. This CDR3 is built from 15 residues. V was shortened by 3 bases and J by 7 bases, with 17 bases between the two germline ends. Per germline, CDR1 MNHNS and CDR2 SASEGT. Profiled with immunoSEQ multiplex PCR; TCRdb holds only in-frame clones, not every one. The repertoire holds about 150,000 clones, with approximately 92% as singletons. General study results and limits: At baseline, seropositivity was found in only a handful of AZD1222 recipients. Mostly white British, mostly female donors; authors suggested clonal diversity may be underestimated. Repertoire sampling happened only post peak T cell response.

Researchers grouped second doses given at about 4 or about 12 weeks into one pool. Specimen: peripheral blood, collected 28 days after the second AZD1222 dose. The TCR originated in an adult who received the AZD1222 COVID-19 vaccine. This chain uses TRBV6-1 with TRBJ2-3, with D tentatively TRBD1 or TRBD2 (6 bases each). The DNA of the CDR3 is TGTGCCAGCAGTGATTATCAGGGGAGGACCAATACGCAGTATTTT. Its translation is CASSDYQGRTNTQYF.